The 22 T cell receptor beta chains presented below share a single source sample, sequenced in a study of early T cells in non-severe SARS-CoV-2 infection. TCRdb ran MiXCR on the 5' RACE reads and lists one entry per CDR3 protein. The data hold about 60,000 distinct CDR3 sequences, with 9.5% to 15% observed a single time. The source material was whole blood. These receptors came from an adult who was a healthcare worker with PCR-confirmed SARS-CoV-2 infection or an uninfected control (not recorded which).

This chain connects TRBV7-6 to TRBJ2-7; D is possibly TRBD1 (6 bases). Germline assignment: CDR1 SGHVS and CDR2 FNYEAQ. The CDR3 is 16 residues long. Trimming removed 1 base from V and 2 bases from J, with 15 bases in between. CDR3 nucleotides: TGTGCCAGCAGCTTAGGCGGCCAGGGGATGCCCTACGAGCAGTACTTC. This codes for CASSLGGQGMPYEQYF.

This CDR3 reads CASTNKGAGYGYTF. CDR3 sequence (DNA): TGTGCCAGCACCAATAAAGGGGCAGGCTATGGCTACACCTTC. The V and J genes are TRBV7-8 and TRBJ1-2, with a possible D match to TRBD1 (5 bases). This CDR3 comprises 14 residues. Germline CDR1 and CDR2: SGHVS and FQNEAQ. The V and J ends lost 7 bases and 4 bases respectively, with 16 bases between them.

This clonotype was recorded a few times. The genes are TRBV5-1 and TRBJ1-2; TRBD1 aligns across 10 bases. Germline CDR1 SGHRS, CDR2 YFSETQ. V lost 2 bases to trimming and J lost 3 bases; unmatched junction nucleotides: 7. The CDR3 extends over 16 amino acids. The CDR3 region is CASSLSPTGGDYGYTF. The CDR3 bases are TGCGCCAGCAGCTTATCACCGACAGGGGGCGACTATGGCTACACCTTC.

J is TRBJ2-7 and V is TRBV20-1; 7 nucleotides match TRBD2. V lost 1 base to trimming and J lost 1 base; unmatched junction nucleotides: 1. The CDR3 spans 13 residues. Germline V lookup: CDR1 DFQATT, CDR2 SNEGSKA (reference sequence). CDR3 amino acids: CSARGEGSYEQYF. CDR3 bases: TGCAGTGCTAGAGGGGAGGGGTCCTACGAGCAGTACTTC.

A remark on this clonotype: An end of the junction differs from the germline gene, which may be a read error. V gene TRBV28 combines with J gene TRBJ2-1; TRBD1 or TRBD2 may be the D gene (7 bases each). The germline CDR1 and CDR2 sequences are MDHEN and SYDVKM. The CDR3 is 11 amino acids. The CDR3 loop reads CASSSGGAGVF. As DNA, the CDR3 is TGTGCCAGCAGTTCAGGGGGGGCAGGGGTCTTC.

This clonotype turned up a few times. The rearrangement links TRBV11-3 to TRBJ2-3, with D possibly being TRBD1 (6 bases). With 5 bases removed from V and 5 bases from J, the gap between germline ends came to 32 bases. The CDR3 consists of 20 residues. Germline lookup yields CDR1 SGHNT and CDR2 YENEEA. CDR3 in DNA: TGTGCCAGCAGCCACCCGTTTTCCAGCGTCGCGGCAAAAGGGGGAGATACGCAGTATTTT. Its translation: CASSHPFSSVAAKGGDTQYF. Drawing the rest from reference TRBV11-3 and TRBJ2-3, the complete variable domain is EAGVVQSPRYKIIEKKQPVAFWCNPISGHNTLYWYLQNLGQGPELLIRYENEEAVDDSQLPKDRFSAERLKGVDSTLKIQPAELGDSAVYLCASSHPFSSVAAKGGDTQYFGPGTRLTVL.

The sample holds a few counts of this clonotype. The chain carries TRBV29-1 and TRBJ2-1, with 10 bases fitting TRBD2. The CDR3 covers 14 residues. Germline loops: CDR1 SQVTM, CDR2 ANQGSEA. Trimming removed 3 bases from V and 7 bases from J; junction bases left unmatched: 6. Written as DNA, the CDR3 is TGCAGCGTTGACCTTAGCGGGGGGAGGAATGAGCAGTTCTTC. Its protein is CSVDLSGGRNEQFF.

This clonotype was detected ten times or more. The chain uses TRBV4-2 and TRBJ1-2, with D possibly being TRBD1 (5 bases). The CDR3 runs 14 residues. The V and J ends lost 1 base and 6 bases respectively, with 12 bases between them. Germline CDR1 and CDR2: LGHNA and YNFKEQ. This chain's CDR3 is CASSQAGGGDGYTF. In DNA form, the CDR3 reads TGTGCCAGCAGCCAAGCTGGGGGTGGGGATGGCTACACCTTC.

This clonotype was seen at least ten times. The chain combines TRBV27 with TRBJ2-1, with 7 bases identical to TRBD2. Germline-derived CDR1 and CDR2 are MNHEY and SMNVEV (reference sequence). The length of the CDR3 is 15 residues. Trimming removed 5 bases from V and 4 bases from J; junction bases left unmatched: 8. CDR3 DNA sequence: TGTGCCAGCAGTCCCGGACTAGTGGAGTACAATGAGCAGTTCTTC. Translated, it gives CASSPGLVEYNEQFF.

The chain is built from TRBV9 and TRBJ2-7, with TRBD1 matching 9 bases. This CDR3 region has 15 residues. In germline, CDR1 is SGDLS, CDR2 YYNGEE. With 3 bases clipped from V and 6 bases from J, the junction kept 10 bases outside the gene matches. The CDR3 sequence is CASSATGDRVAEQYF. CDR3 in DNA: TGTGCCAGCAGCGCCACCGGGGACAGGGTTGCCGAGCAGTACTTC.

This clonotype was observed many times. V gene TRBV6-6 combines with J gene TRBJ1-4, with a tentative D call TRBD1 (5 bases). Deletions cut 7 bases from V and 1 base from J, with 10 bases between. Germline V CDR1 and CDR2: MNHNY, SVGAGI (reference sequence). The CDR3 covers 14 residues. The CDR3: CASTPQETNEKLFF. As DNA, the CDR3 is TGTGCCAGCACCCCACAGGAAACTAATGAAAAACTGTTTTTT.

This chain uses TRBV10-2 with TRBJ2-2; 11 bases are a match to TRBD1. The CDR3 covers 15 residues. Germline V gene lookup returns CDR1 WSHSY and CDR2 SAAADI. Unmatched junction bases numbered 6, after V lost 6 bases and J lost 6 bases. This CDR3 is CASSSGQGASGELFF. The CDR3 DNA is TGCGCCAGCAGCTCTGGACAGGGGGCTTCCGGGGAGCTGTTTTTT.

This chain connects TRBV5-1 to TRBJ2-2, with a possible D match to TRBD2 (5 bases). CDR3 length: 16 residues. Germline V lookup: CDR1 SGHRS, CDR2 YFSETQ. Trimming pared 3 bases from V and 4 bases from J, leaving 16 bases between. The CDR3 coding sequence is TGCGCCAGCAGCTCCCCCCCCATTGGGAGCACCGGGGAGCTGTTTTTT. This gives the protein CASSSPPIGSTGELFF.

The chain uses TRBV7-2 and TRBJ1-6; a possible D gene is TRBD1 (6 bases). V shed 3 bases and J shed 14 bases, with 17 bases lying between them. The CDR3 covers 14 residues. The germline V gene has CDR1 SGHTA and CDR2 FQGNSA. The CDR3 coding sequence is TGTGCCAGCAGCTTCAAGGGGGGCTTGGGGTCCCTCCACTTT. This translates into CASSFKGGLGSLHF.

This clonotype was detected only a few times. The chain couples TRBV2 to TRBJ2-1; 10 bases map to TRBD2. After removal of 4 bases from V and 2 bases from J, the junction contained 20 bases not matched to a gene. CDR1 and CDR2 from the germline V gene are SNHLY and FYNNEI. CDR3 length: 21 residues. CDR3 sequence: CASSGEGYTSGIRRTYNEQFF. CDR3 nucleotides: TGTGCCAGCAGTGGGGAGGGGTACACTAGCGGGATTAGGAGGACCTACAATGAGCAGTTCTTC.

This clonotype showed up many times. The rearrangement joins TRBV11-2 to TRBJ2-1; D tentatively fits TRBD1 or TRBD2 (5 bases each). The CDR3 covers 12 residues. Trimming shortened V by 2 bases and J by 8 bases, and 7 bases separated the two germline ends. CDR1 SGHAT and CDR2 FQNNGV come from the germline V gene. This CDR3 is CASSLMGDEQFF. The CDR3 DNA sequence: TGTGCCAGCAGCTTAATGGGGGATGAGCAGTTCTTC.

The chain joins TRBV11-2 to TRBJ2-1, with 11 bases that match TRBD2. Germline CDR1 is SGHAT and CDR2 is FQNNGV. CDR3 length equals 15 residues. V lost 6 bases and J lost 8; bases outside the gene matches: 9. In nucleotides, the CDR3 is TGTGCCAGCAGACGTATAGCGGGAGGGCCCCATGAGCAGTTCTTC. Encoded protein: CASRRIAGGPHEQFF.

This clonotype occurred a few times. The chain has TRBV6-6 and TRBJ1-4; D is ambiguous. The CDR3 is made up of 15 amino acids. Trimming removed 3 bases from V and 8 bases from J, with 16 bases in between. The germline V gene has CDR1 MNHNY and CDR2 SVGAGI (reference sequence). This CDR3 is CASSYYIRTGEKLFF. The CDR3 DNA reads TGTGCCAGCAGTTATTACATAAGGACTGGGGAAAAACTGTTTTTT.

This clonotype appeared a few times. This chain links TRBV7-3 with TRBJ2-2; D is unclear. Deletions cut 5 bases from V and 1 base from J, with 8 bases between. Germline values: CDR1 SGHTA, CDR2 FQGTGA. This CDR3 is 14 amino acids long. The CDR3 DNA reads TGTGCCAGCAGCCTGCAATTGAACACCGGGGAGCTGTTTTTT. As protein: CASSLQLNTGELFF.

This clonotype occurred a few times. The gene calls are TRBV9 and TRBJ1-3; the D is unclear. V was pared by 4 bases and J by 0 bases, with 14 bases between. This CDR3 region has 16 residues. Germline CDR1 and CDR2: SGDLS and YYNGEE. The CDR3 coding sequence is TGTGCCAGCAGCCTAGAGGAGAGGTTCTCTGGAAACACCATATATTTT. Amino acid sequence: CASSLEERFSGNTIYF.

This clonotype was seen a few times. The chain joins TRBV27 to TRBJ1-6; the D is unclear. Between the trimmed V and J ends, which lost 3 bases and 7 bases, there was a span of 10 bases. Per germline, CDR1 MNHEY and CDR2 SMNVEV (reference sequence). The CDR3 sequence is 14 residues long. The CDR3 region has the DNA TGTGCCAGCAGTTTGGGGTATGGCAATTCACCCCTCCACTTT. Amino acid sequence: CASSLGYGNSPLHF.

The CDR3 DNA sequence: TGTGCCAGCAGACCGGGACAGGGGTTCTACGAGCAGTACTTC. This sequence encodes CASRPGQGFYEQYF. V gene TRBV6-5 combines with J gene TRBJ2-7; 10 positions match TRBD1. V gave up 6 bases and J gave up 3 bases; unmatched junction bases: 5. Per the germline V gene, CDR1 is MNHEY and CDR2 is SVGAGI. The CDR3 has 14 residues.